The T cell receptor beta chain described here comes from a study of blood T cell repertoires in COVID-19. In the study overall: The United States, Italy and Spain supplied acute and convalescent COVID-19 samples.

V dropped 8 bases and J dropped 4 bases, with 17 bases sitting between them. Germline CDR1 reads ENHRY; CDR2 reads SYGVKD. The length of the CDR3 is 14 residues. The repertoire was sequenced with immunoSEQ multiplex PCR; TCRdb's copy has only in-frame clones and lacks some. Among some 140,000 clones listed, 70% to 85% were seen once. This clone was detected a few times. J is TRBJ1-1 and V is TRBV10-3; TRBD1 is a possible D gene (5 bases). The sequence came from a man in his fifties or sixties who had recovered from COVID-19. The material sequenced was peripheral blood. CDR3 in amino acids: CAIGLTGDVTEAFF. Written as DNA, the CDR3 is TGTGCCATCGGCCTTACGGGGGACGTCACTGAAGCTTTCTTT.